Following are 4 T cell receptor beta chains from one sample sequenced in a study of T cells in women clearing cervical HPV infection (dated by TCRdb to 2016 to 2019). The method behind the library was the immunoSEQ multiplex PCR assay. As stored in TCRdb, this immuneACCESS dataset retains in-frame rearrangements with V and J assigned. A fraction of the clones does not appear; measured against another copy, unresolved V genes explain less than half of the discrepancy, and the remainder lacks a known reason. The sample table gives about 22,000 clones. The top ten clones comprise 3.3% of the sample. Source material: blood buffy coat. These receptors were collected from a woman aged 18-70 years with a cervical HPV16 infection that either progressed to CIN3+ or cleared (not recorded which).

About this clone itself: Sequencing ends 3 residues short of the CDR3 end; the germline J gene provides the rest. V usage is TRBV5-1 and J usage is TRBJ1-2, with TRBD1 matching 9 bases. The CDR3 totals 17 residues. CDR1 and CDR2 from the germline V gene are SGHRS and YFSETQ. J gave up 7 bases and V 3 bases, and 16 bases lay outside the gene matches. The CDR3 loop reads CASSWGQGGSVFGGYTF. CDR3 DNA (partial): TGCGCCAGCAGCTGGGGACAGGGTGGATCAGTCTTTGGTGGC.

About this clone: The DNA ends 3 residues before the CDR3 does, and the rest of the CDR3 is filled in from the germline J gene. The rearrangement links TRBV7-6 to TRBJ2-5, with no clear D. Germline V gene lookup returns CDR1 SGHVS and CDR2 FNYEAQ. This CDR3 comprises 12 residues. The V and J ends lost 2 bases and 5 bases respectively, with 6 bases between them. CDR3 protein: CASSLSRETQYF. The DNA read from the CDR3 is TGTGCCAGCAGCTTATCGAGGGAGACC.

To note about this clone: The read gets to within 3 residues of the CDR3 end, and the germline J gene fills in the rest. The chain uses TRBV20-1 and TRBJ2-1, with 11 bases aligning to TRBD1. J lost 0 bases, V lost 5 bases, and 6 bases had no gene match. The CDR3 is 16 residues long. Germline CDR1 is DFQATT and CDR2 is SNEGSKA (reference sequence). The CDR3 protein is CSAQGQGASSYNEQFF. CDR3 bases read: TGCAGTGCTCAAGGACAGGGGGCAAGCTCCTACAATGAG.

As for this clone: The read ends 3 residues before the CDR3 terminus; that terminus is restored from the germline J gene. The rearrangement joins TRBV6-2 or TRBV6-3 to TRBJ2-2; TRBD2 matches 8 bases. After removal of 6 bases from V and 2 bases from J, the junction contained 5 bases not matched to a gene. Germline assignment: CDR1 MNHEY and CDR2 SVGEGT. The CDR3 covers 15 residues. CDR3 in amino acids: CASRTSGRNTGELFF. CDR3 DNA (partial): TGTGCCAGCAGGACGAGCGGGAGAAACACCGGGGAG.